The rows below give T cell receptor beta chains drawn from one sample of a study of T cell responses to AZD1222 COVID-19 vaccine. The assay was immunoSEQ multiplex PCR, and TCRdb's table has in-frame clones only and misses some. The table lists 120,000 or so clones, about 79% of them singletons. This specimen was peripheral blood, taken 28 days after the second AZD1222 dose. Every receptor here comes from an adult who received the AZD1222 COVID-19 vaccine. Each CDR3 is given with its conserved first and last residue. The order of the fields is D gene, V gene, clone size, J gene, CDR3 protein, CDR3 DNA. D genes are given only for firm matches. Size is stated for part of the rows, as once, few or many counts, or as a class when the clone is expanded.

-	TRBV4-3	-	TRBJ1-1	CASSQRRWTDPGTEAFF	TGCGCCAGCAGCCAGAGGAGGTGGACAGATCCCGGCACTGAAGCTTTCTTT
-	TRBV6-2/TRBV6-3	once	TRBJ2-7	CASSYSVSYEQYF	TGTGCCAGCAGTTATTCTGTTTCCTACGAGCAGTACTTC
-	TRBV14	-	TRBJ1-6	CASSPRGSYNSPLHF	TGTGCCAGCAGCCCCAGGGGCTCCTATAATTCACCCCTCCACTTT
TRBD2	TRBV19	-	TRBJ2-7	CASSTQGGRYEQYF	TGTGCCAGTAGTACCCAGGGAGGGAGATACGAGCAGTACTTC
TRBD2	TRBV5-4	-	TRBJ2-2	CASSSGTSGGLAGELFF	TGTGCCAGCAGCTCGGGGACTAGCGGGGGGCTAGCCGGGGAGCTGTTTTTT
-	TRBV6-2/TRBV6-3	-	TRBJ2-3	CASSHRAGTTDTQYF	TGTGCCAGCAGTCACAGGGCGGGGACCACAGATACGCAGTATTTT
-	TRBV7-2	once	TRBJ1-2	CASSLAPDYGYTF	TGTGCCAGCAGCTTAGCCCCAGACTATGGCTACACCTTC
-	TRBV12-3/TRBV12-4	-	TRBJ1-5	CASSLGGWKPQHF	TGTGCCAGCAGTTTAGGGGGGTGGAAGCCCCAGCATTTT
-	TRBV6-6	many	TRBJ1-1	CASSANIFEAFF	TGTGCCAGCAGTGCCAACATCTTTGAAGCTTTCTTT
TRBD2	TRBV6-6	-	TRBJ2-3	CASTVLGGRSTDTQYF	TGTGCCAGCACAGTTTTGGGGGGGAGGAGCACAGATACGCAGTATTTT
TRBD1	TRBV13	few	TRBJ1-1	CASRPLDREATEAFF	TGTGCCAGCAGACCACTGGACAGGGAGGCCACTGAAGCTTTCTTT
-	TRBV7-9	-	TRBJ2-1	CASTPDGARGNEQFF	TGTGCCAGCACTCCGGACGGGGCAAGGGGAAATGAGCAGTTCTTC
TRBD1	TRBV28	-	TRBJ1-5	CASRSDRTSHQPQHF	TGTGCCAGCAGGTCGGACAGGACCTCTCATCAGCCCCAGCATTTT
-	TRBV28	-	TRBJ1-5	CASSYRLEPQHF	TGTGCCAGCAGTTACAGGTTGGAGCCCCAGCATTTT
-	TRBV19	-	TRBJ2-7	CASSIVSGQWYEQYF	TGTGCCAGTAGTATAGTGTCAGGACAGTGGTACGAGCAGTACTTC
-	TRBV7-9	-	TRBJ2-3	CASSLARVASTDTQYF	TGTGCCAGCAGCTTAGCCCGGGTTGCTAGCACAGATACGCAGTATTTT
-	TRBV6-2/TRBV6-3	-	TRBJ2-4	CASSTDYLAKNIQYF	TGTGCCAGCAGTACAGACTATCTAGCCAAAAACATTCAGTACTTC
TRBD2	TRBV4-1	-	TRBJ2-7	CASSQGERGWIYEQYF	TGCGCCAGCAGCCAAGGGGAGCGGGGATGGATCTACGAGCAGTACTTC
TRBD2	TRBV6-1	-	TRBJ2-3	CASSGRLAILFRDTQYF	TGTGCCAGCAGTGGGCGACTAGCCATACTTTTCCGAGATACGCAGTATTTT
-	TRBV4-1	once	TRBJ1-3	CASSQRPGSSGNTIYF	TGCGCCAGCAGCCAGCGGCCTGGCAGCTCTGGAAACACCATATATTTT
-	TRBV9	few	TRBJ1-5	CASSVGLGTGGNQPQHF	TGTGCCAGCAGCGTAGGGTTAGGCACTGGGGGCAATCAGCCCCAGCATTTT
-	TRBV30	-	TRBJ1-5	CAWSVLQGSRQPQHF	TGTGCCTGGAGTGTACTGCAAGGCAGCCGACAGCCCCAGCATTTT
-	TRBV6-2/TRBV6-3	-	TRBJ1-2	CASSYLAGGDYGYTF	TGTGCCAGCAGTTACCTTGCCGGAGGAGACTATGGCTACACCTTC
TRBD2	TRBV6-6	-	TRBJ2-7	CASSLALAGYYEQYF	TGTGCCAGCAGTCTAGCACTAGCGGGGTACTACGAGCAGTACTTC
TRBD1	TRBV18	-	TRBJ2-7	CASSPADRGPEQYF	TGTGCCAGCTCACCGGCGGACAGGGGTCCCGAGCAGTACTTC
-	TRBV5-4	-	TRBJ2-1	CASSLARAPGGEQFF	TGTGCCAGCAGCTTGGCCAGGGCCCCTGGTGGGGAGCAGTTCTTC
TRBD1	TRBV6-5	-	TRBJ1-5	CASSPDRDNQPQHF	TGTGCCAGCAGTCCGGACAGGGACAATCAGCCCCAGCATTTT
-	TRBV7-2	-	TRBJ1-6	CASSLVSGGAPLHF	TGTGCCAGCAGCTTAGTATCGGGGGGCGCTCCCCTCCACTTT
-	TRBV7-2	-	TRBJ1-2	CASSLTGTNYGYTF	TGTGCCAGCAGCCTCACCGGGACTAACTATGGCTACACCTTC
TRBD1	TRBV18	-	TRBJ2-6	CASSPMGQGTGANVLTF	TGTGCCAGCTCACCGATGGGACAGGGGACTGGGGCCAACGTCCTGACTTTC
TRBD1	TRBV24-1	few	TRBJ2-5	CATSDSRTGVKTQYF	TGTGCCACCAGTGACTCTCGGACAGGCGTAAAGACCCAGTACTTC
-	TRBV10-2	-	TRBJ2-7	CASNDRRSSYEQYF	TGCGCCAGCAACGACAGGAGGAGCTCCTACGAGCAGTACTTC
-	TRBV19	-	TRBJ1-5	CASSIGEGMIQHF	TGTGCCAGTAGTATTGGGGAGGGGATGATCCAGCATTTT
TRBD1	TRBV6-2/TRBV6-3	-	TRBJ1-2	CASSRPGQTNYGYTF	TGTGCCAGCAGCCGTCCGGGACAGACTAACTATGGCTACACCTTC
-	TRBV3-1/TRBV3-2	-	TRBJ1-2	CASSHSGQGWYGYTF	TGTGCCAGCAGCCATTCAGGGCAGGGCTGGTATGGCTACACCTTC
-	TRBV7-9	once	TRBJ1-2	CASSSRTYGYTF	TGTGCCAGCAGCTCTCGTACGTATGGCTACACCTTC
-	TRBV11-2	-	TRBJ1-2	CASSWSGDINYGYTF	TGTGCCAGCAGCTGGTCAGGGGATATTAACTATGGCTACACCTTC
-	TRBV19	-	TRBJ1-4	CASSIPGAGEKLFF	TGTGCCAGTAGTATCCCGGGGGCCGGTGAAAAACTGTTTTTT
-	TRBV20-1	-	TRBJ1-2	CSASVSNYGYTF	TGCAGTGCTAGTGTATCTAACTATGGCTACACCTTC
TRBD1	TRBV5-1	-	TRBJ2-2	CASSGQGSSAGELFF	TGCGCCAGCAGTGGACAGGGGTCGTCCGCCGGGGAGCTGTTTTTT
-	TRBV15	-	TRBJ2-4	CATSGGARSIQYF	TGTGCCACCAGCGGGGGGGCAAGGTCGATTCAGTACTTC
TRBD1	TRBV15	-	TRBJ2-3	CATSRPDRTTDTQYF	TGTGCCACCAGCAGACCGGACAGGACTACAGATACGCAGTATTTT
TRBD2	TRBV9	-	TRBJ2-5	CASSVGGLGQETQYF	TGTGCCAGCAGCGTAGGGGGACTAGGTCAAGAGACCCAGTACTTC
-	TRBV7-9	few	TRBJ2-7	CASSGGDVGRQRSYEQYF	TGTGCCAGCAGCGGAGGGGACGTAGGGAGACAAAGGTCCTACGAGCAGTACTTC
-	TRBV5-1	-	TRBJ1-2	CASNPSGARGYTF	TGCGCCAGCAACCCAAGTGGGGCGCGGGGCTACACCTTC
TRBD1	TRBV2	-	TRBJ1-2	CASRGQGDGYTF	TGTGCCAGCAGAGGACAGGGAGATGGCTACACCTTC
TRBD1	TRBV28	-	TRBJ2-6	CASRTGYWDSGANVLTF	TGTGCCAGCAGGACAGGGTATTGGGACTCTGGGGCCAACGTCCTGACTTTC
-	TRBV5-1	-	TRBJ1-1	CASSLDSMNTEAFF	TGCGCCAGCAGCTTGGACAGTATGAACACTGAAGCTTTCTTT
-	TRBV3-1/TRBV3-2	-	TRBJ2-2	CASSPPTGRSNTGELFF	TGTGCCAGCAGCCCCCCCACGGGAAGATCGAACACCGGGGAGCTGTTTTTT
TRBD1	TRBV7-2	-	TRBJ2-4	CASSPTSRTGVGIQYF	TGTGCCAGCAGCCCCACCTCGAGGACAGGGGTTGGCATTCAGTACTTC
TRBD2	TRBV3-1/TRBV3-2	-	TRBJ2-5	CASSQAERGYVAQYF	TGTGCCAGCAGCCAAGCTGAGCGGGGGTACGTGGCCCAGTACTTC
-	TRBV6-4	-	TRBJ1-5	CASSVRQRDQPQHF	TGTGCCAGCAGTGTACGGCAGCGCGATCAGCCCCAGCATTTT
-	TRBV18	once	TRBJ2-1	CASSPEVAPGYNEQFF	TGTGCCAGCTCACCTGAGGTTGCCCCGGGGTACAATGAGCAGTTCTTC